These T cell receptor beta chains were read from a single sample in a study of T-cell reconstitution after alpha-beta-depleted transplantation in children. Each CDR3 protein is one row after TCRdb ran MiXCR on the PCR reads. This sample yields under 35,000 distinct CDR3 sequences, of which 5.5% to 7.5% are seen a single time; about 7% belongs to the top ten. The sequenced sample was PBMCs, mostly from graft donor cells, obtained 180 days after TCRalphabeta/CD19-depleted stem cell transplant. These receptors were obtained from a male patient younger than 18 who had a stem cell transplant for acute myeloid leukemia, so the T cells may come from the graft donor. Each CDR3 is given with its conserved first and last residue. D genes are given only for firm matches. Some rows mark clone size as missing; the rest say once, few, many or name a class of expanded clone.

cdr3_nt: TGTGCCAGCAGCTTCGGCGGGGCCAACGGAGATACGCAGTATTTT
cdr3_aa: CASSFGGANGDTQYF
cdr3_length: 15
clone_size: few
j_call: TRBJ2-3
d_call: NA
v_call: TRBV5-4

cdr3_nt: TGTGCCAGCAGCTTCAACAGCCTTTTTAATGCTGAAGCTTTCTTT
cdr3_aa: CASSFNSLFNAEAFF
cdr3_length: 15
clone_size: many
j_call: TRBJ1-1
d_call: NA
v_call: TRBV7-6

cdr3_nt: TGTGCCAGCAGTAAACGTGACAGGGGGTTTTCCTACGAGCAGTACTTC
cdr3_aa: CASSKRDRGFSYEQYF
cdr3_length: 16
clone_size: many
j_call: TRBJ2-7
d_call: TRBD1
v_call: TRBV28

cdr3_nt: TGTGCCAGCAGCCCCCGGGGGGCCGAGTACAATGAGCAGTTCTTC
cdr3_aa: CASSPRGAEYNEQFF
cdr3_length: 15
clone_size: many
j_call: TRBJ2-1
d_call: NA
v_call: TRBV12-3/TRBV12-4

cdr3_nt: TGTGCCATGGGCCTCGGGCCTTTGGGCTACACCTTC
cdr3_aa: CAMGLGPLGYTF
cdr3_length: 12
clone_size: once
j_call: TRBJ1-2
d_call: NA
v_call: TRBV5-2

cdr3_nt: TGCAGTGGAGACCTCCTGGAGACCCAGTACTTC
cdr3_aa: CSGDLLETQYF
cdr3_length: 11
clone_size: many
j_call: TRBJ2-5
d_call: NA
v_call: TRBV20-1

cdr3_nt: TGCAGCGCCGGCGCGGGGGCACGGGAGGCTGAAGCTTTCTTT
cdr3_aa: CSAGAGAREAEAFF
cdr3_length: 14
clone_size: many
j_call: TRBJ1-1
d_call: NA
v_call: TRBV29-1

cdr3_nt: TGTGCCAGCAGCCGCGTCCCGGGACAGGGAAGTATCGACTATGGCTACACCTTC
cdr3_aa: CASSRVPGQGSIDYGYTF
cdr3_length: 18
clone_size: many
j_call: TRBJ1-2
d_call: TRBD1
v_call: TRBV6-2/TRBV6-3

cdr3_nt: TGTGCCAGCAGCCAACTTTCTACCTACAATGAGCAGTTCTTC
cdr3_aa: CASSQLSTYNEQFF
cdr3_length: 14
clone_size: medium-sized
j_call: TRBJ2-1
d_call: NA
v_call: TRBV2

cdr3_nt: TGTGCCAGCAACCCACTAGCGGGAGTAGGCGGTGAGCAGTTCTTC
cdr3_aa: CASNPLAGVGGEQFF
cdr3_length: 15
clone_size: many
j_call: TRBJ2-1
d_call: TRBD2
v_call: TRBV12-3/TRBV12-4

cdr3_nt: TGTGCCAGCAGTTACTTAGCGGGAGGGCCCCACAATGAGCAGTTCTTC
cdr3_aa: CASSYLAGGPHNEQFF
cdr3_length: 16
clone_size: many
j_call: TRBJ2-1
d_call: TRBD2
v_call: TRBV6-2/TRBV6-3

cdr3_nt: TGCAGCGTCTACAGGGGGCCGGGCACCGGGGAGCTGTTTTTT
cdr3_aa: CSVYRGPGTGELFF
cdr3_length: 14
clone_size: many
j_call: TRBJ2-2
d_call: TRBD1
v_call: TRBV29-1

cdr3_nt: TGTGCCAGTGGGGTTCTATATGAAGCTTTCTTT
cdr3_aa: CASGVLYEAFF
cdr3_length: 11
clone_size: NA
j_call: TRBJ1-1
d_call: NA
v_call: TRBV19

cdr3_nt: TGTGCCAGTACCACAGGACCGGGACTAGCGACAGATACGCAGTATTTT
cdr3_aa: CASTTGPGLATDTQYF
cdr3_length: 16
clone_size: many
j_call: TRBJ2-3
d_call: TRBD2
v_call: TRBV19

cdr3_nt: TGTGCCAGTAGTATGGGCGGAACCGGGGAGCTGTTTTTT
cdr3_aa: CASSMGGTGELFF
cdr3_length: 13
clone_size: NA
j_call: TRBJ2-2
d_call: NA
v_call: TRBV19

cdr3_nt: TGTGCCAGCCCACGACCCGGTCCATCCTACGAGCAGTACTTC
cdr3_aa: CASPRPGPSYEQYF
cdr3_length: 14
clone_size: many
j_call: TRBJ2-7
d_call: NA
v_call: TRBV18

cdr3_nt: TGTGCCAGCAGCCATGAAGGGGGCTTGGCTGAAGCTTTCTTT
cdr3_aa: CASSHEGGLAEAFF
cdr3_length: 14
clone_size: many
j_call: TRBJ1-1
d_call: TRBD1
v_call: TRBV7-2